One sample yielded the 2 T cell receptor beta chains listed below, sequenced in a study of T cell responses to AZD1222 COVID-19 vaccine. Assay used: immunoSEQ multiplex PCR; TCRdb lists only in-frame clones, some missing. The sample consists of about 130,000 clones, about 90% of them appearing once. The starting material was peripheral blood, obtained on day 0 of AZD1222 vaccination. These receptors were obtained from an adult in good health.

The rearrangement links TRBV9 to TRBJ1-2; D is unresolved. Trimming took 0 bases from V and 2 from J, leaving 8 bases between them. Germline V gene lookup returns CDR1 SGDLS and CDR2 YYNGEE. The CDR3 sequence is 14 residues long. The DNA of the CDR3 is TGTGCCAGCAGCGTAGGACGTCGGAACTATGGCTACACCTTC. It codes for CASSVGRRNYGYTF.

V and J are TRBV28 and TRBJ1-2; D remains ambiguous. This CDR3 is 14 amino acids long. Trimming took off 4 bases at V and 3 bases at J, with 12 bases between the two ends. Germline values: CDR1 MDHEN, CDR2 SYDVKM. The CDR3 region is CASSWSGRYYGYTF. In DNA form, the CDR3 reads TGTGCCAGCAGTTGGAGCGGGAGGTACTATGGCTACACCTTC.